This T cell receptor (beta chain) was obtained from a study of T cell responses to AZD1222 COVID-19 vaccine. Whole-study findings and limits: Spike-wide vaccine-associated CD4 TCRs dominated at 160-218 and 743-854.

Per germline, CDR1 SGHTS and CDR2 YDEGEE. With 3 bases clipped from V and 1 base from J, the junction kept 9 bases outside the gene matches. There are 17 residues in the CDR3. TCRdb's copy holds only in-frame clones and misses some; the assay was immunoSEQ multiplex PCR. The data contain more than 110,000 clones, more than 75% of them singletons. This clone was counted a single time. What it binds is unknown. The starting material was peripheral blood, obtained 28 days after the second AZD1222 dose. This sequence was found in an adult who received the AZD1222 COVID-19 vaccine. V is TRBV5-8 and J is TRBJ2-1; 8 bases agree with TRBD1. This CDR3 is CASSSWWRDRSYNEQFF. Here the CDR3 DNA reads TGTGCCAGCAGCTCCTGGTGGAGGGACAGGTCCTACAATGAGCAGTTCTTC.